The entry that follows covers one TCR beta chain sequence. In the original processing: From reference gene primer amplification, estimates of nucleated cell counts were derived. Libraries were prepared by immunoSEQ multiplex PCR; TCRdb keeps only in-frame clonotypes and omits some of them. V and J calls and clone size are those listed in that table; D and trimming were worked out from the DNA. The profile shows 250,000 to 400,000 clones, around 90% of them singletons. Seattle participants joined during active infection and were tracked over time. The data are from a study of blood T cell repertoires in COVID-19. Study in general: Donors in the United States, Italy and Spain gave samples during acute or convalescent COVID-19. PBMCs, B-cell-depleted T cells, or T cells were the source of the cDNA or gDNA that made up the material.

The CDR3 extends over 13 amino acids. The germline CDR1 and CDR2 sequences are KGHSH and LQKENI. Trimming stripped 3 bases from V and 4 bases from J, with 9 bases between. The chain uses TRBV18 and TRBJ1-1; D remains ambiguous. The receptor's source is a woman in her thirties with COVID-19, enrolled during active disease. Material: peripheral blood. The CDR3 here is CASSPVSFTEAFF. CDR3 sequence (DNA): TGTGCCAGCTCACCTGTCTCGTTCACTGAAGCTTTCTTT.